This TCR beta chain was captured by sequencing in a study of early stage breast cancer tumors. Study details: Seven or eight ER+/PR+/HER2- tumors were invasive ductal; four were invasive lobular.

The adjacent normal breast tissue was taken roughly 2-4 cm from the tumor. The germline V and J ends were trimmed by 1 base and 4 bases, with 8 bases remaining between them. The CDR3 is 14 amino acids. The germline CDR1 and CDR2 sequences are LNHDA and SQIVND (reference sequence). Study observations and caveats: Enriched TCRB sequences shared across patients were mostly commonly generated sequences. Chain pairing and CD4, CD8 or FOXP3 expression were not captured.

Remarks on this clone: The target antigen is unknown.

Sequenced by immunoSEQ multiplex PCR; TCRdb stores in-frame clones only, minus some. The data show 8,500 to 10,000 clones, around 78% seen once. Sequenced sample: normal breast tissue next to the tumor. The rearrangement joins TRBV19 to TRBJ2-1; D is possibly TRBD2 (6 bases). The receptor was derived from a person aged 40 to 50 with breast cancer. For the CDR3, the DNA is TGTGCCAGTAGTATAGCTAGCGCTTACAATGAGCAGTTCTTC. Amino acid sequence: CASSIASAYNEQFF.